This TCR beta chain was profiled in a study of OX40 agonist ivuxolimab in advanced cancers. CDR1 and CDR2 (germline): SGHRS, YFSETQ. V was trimmed by 4 bases and J by 6 bases, leaving 14 bases between them. There are 15 residues in the CDR3. Only a few counts were recorded for this clone. Repertoires were generated with immunoSEQ multiplex PCR, while TCRdb's copy carries only in-frame clones and drops some. The sample has 55,000 to 90,000 clones, more than 80% seen once. The specimen was CD4+ or CD8+ T cells sorted from blood, collected in a trial of the OX40 agonist ivuxolimab. The rearrangement joins TRBV5-1 to TRBJ1-6, with D perhaps matching TRBD1 (6 bases). The receptor's source is an adult with an advanced solid tumor such as melanoma, head and neck, liver or kidney cancer. In nucleotides, the CDR3 is TGCGCCAGCAGCCCGGACGGCAGGGGTAATTCACCCCTCCACTTT. Translating gives CASSPDGRGNSPLHF.